This TCR beta chain was identified in a study of technical replicates of blood from several donors. The assay was immunoSEQ multiplex PCR, and TCRdb's table has in-frame clones only and misses some. The sample has 78,000 or so clones, over 75% seen once. The source is a human donor in good health. What was sequenced was T cells isolated from PBMCs.

CDR3 sequence: CASSYVAGGSGGELFF. Here the CDR3 DNA reads TGTGCCAGCAGTTATGTAGCGGGAGGATCTGGCGGGGAGCTGTTTTTT. J is TRBJ2-2 and V is TRBV6-5, with 10 bases that match TRBD2. CDR3 size: 16 residues. Germline V gene data show CDR1 as MNHEY and CDR2 as SVGAGI. Trimming at V came to 3 bases and at J to 7 bases, leaving 8 bases not matched to a gene.